This entry describes one T cell receptor beta chain. Antigen: not known. Method: immunoSEQ multiplex PCR; TCRdb's copy keeps in-frame clones and lacks some. The sample shows 80,000 to 95,000 clones, about 88% of them seen only once. V lost 2 bases, J lost 3 bases, and 11 bases lay in between. CDR1 is MNHEY, CDR2 SMNVEV, per germline (reference sequence). This CDR3 is built from 14 residues. The sample belongs to a study of graft-versus-host responses after intestinal transplantation. Study information: Recipients were all induced with anti-thymocyte globulin, then given tacrolimus and steroids for around 3 years.

Study-wide results and caveats: GvH clones were found in recipient marrow; some appeared first in ileum or blood.

This sequence originates from a human donor who was the organ donor for an intestinal transplant. The starting material was unstimulated CD4+ T cells sorted from spleen or lymph node cells, obtained before transplant. The V and J genes are TRBV27 and TRBJ2-7; D gene unclear. Here the CDR3 DNA reads TGTGCCAGCAGTTTAAGGCGGAACTACTACGAGCAGTACTTC. Protein sequence: CASSLRRNYYEQYF.